Listed here are 9 T cell receptor beta chains from one sample, sequenced in a study of T-cell memory formation after mild COVID-19 (dated by TCRdb to the early 2020s). Library preparation was by 5' RACE. Sequenced on an Illumina NovaSeq 6000. Using fastp at Q25 and MiXCR, TCRdb reprocessed the public reads and kept productive beta chains. When rows share a CDR3 protein, they turn into one entry using the most common DNA and genes. This sample lists roughly 480,000 distinct CDR3 sequences; about 23% were detected once. The biggest ten clones account for around 12% of the sample. The sequencing input was PBMCs or a T cell subset sorted from them (not recorded which). Source of these receptors: an adult woman who had mild COVID-19 (a few samples of this study predate the infection). The sample titles of this study are shuffled in the database, so cell type and time point are left out; the donor was told from shared clones.

The chain carries TRBV20-1 and TRBJ2-2; D is possibly TRBD2 (5 bases). Germline V gene lookup returns CDR1 DFQATT and CDR2 SNEGSKA (reference sequence). CDR3 length: 15 residues. Trimming pared 2 bases from V and 0 bases from J, leaving 10 bases between. The CDR3 spells CSARQRSANTGELFF. The CDR3 coding sequence is TGCAGTGCTAGACAGCGGAGCGCGAACACCGGGGAGCTGTTTTTT.

This chain uses TRBV24-1 with TRBJ2-2, with D tentatively TRBD2 (5 bases). Germline V gives CDR1 KGHDR, CDR2 SFDVKD. The CDR3 covers 13 residues. V was pared by 5 bases and J by 5 bases, with 8 bases between. CDR3 sequence reads: CATSGSGTGELFF. In DNA form, the CDR3 reads TGTGCCACCAGTGGTTCGGGAACCGGGGAGCTGTTTTTT.

For this clonotype: This may come from a read error, since a much larger clone is one base off. This chain uses TRBV9 with TRBJ2-7, with 7 bases fitting TRBD1. The CDR3 runs 12 residues. Trimming cost V 3 bases and J 4 bases; bases outside gene matches: 1. CDR1 is SGDLS, CDR2 YYNGEE, per germline. The CDR3 DNA is TGTGCCAGCAGCGGGGACAGATACGAGCAGTACTTC. Translated: CASSGDRYEQYF.

CDR3 nucleotides: TGTGCCAGCAGCATTACTAGCGGGAGCTACAATGAGCAGTTCTTC. Protein product: CASSITSGSYNEQFF. V is TRBV7-9 and J is TRBJ2-1; TRBD2 agrees at 11 bases. CDR3 size: 15 residues. The germline V gene has CDR1 SEHNR and CDR2 FQNEAQ (reference sequence). V gave up 5 bases and J gave up 3 bases; unmatched junction bases: 3.

V and J are TRBV7-9 and TRBJ2-1; 10 positions agree with TRBD2. V lost 4 bases, J lost 5 bases, and 5 bases stayed unmatched. The CDR3 spans 15 residues. In germline, CDR1 is SEHNR, CDR2 FQNEAQ (reference sequence). The CDR3 sequence: CASSSAGGPNNEQFF. The DNA of the CDR3 is TGTGCCAGCAGCTCAGCGGGAGGGCCCAACAATGAGCAGTTCTTC.

This clonotype came up a few times. The chain recombines TRBV5-1 with TRBJ2-4, with 8 positions matching TRBD2. Losses at the gene ends were 9 bases for V and 6 bases for J; bases not matched to a gene: 20. The CDR3 sequence is 17 residues long. Per the germline V gene, CDR1 is SGHRS and CDR2 is YFSETQ. The CDR3 nucleotides read TGCGCCACCGCTCCCTCCCCACTAGCGGCAAATAGAAACATTCAGTACTTC. As protein: CATAPSPLAANRNIQYF.

This clonotype came up a few times. The chain has TRBV20-1 and TRBJ1-1; D remains unclear. The CDR3 consists of 10 residues. Trimming removed 3 bases from V and 4 bases from J, with 3 bases in between. CDR1 DFQATT and CDR2 SNEGSKA come from the germline V gene (reference sequence). CDR3 bases: TGCAGTGCTAGTAGCACTGAAGCTTTCTTT. This translates into CSASSTEAFF.

This sequence joins TRBV10-2 and TRBJ2-1; 9 positions agree with TRBD1. The germline gives CDR1 WSHSY, CDR2 SAAADI. Germline trimming cut 1 base from V and 2 bases from J; bases unmatched to any gene: 9. This CDR3 has 18 amino acids. The DNA for the CDR3 is TGCGCCAGCAGTGAGTATGGACAGGGGCGCTCCGCCTACAATGAGCAGTTCTTC. The encoded protein is CASSEYGQGRSAYNEQFF.

This clonotype was seen a few times. The rearrangement joins TRBV3-1 to TRBJ2-7; 8 bases are shared with TRBD1. The CDR3 length is 15 residues. Germline-derived CDR1 and CDR2 are LGHDT and YNNKEL (reference sequence). V shed 4 bases and J 5 bases; nucleotides not matched to a gene: 10. The CDR3 nucleotides read TGTGCCAGCAGCCCCGTACAGGGGGGAAGCCACGAGCAGTACTTC. Translation: CASSPVQGGSHEQYF.